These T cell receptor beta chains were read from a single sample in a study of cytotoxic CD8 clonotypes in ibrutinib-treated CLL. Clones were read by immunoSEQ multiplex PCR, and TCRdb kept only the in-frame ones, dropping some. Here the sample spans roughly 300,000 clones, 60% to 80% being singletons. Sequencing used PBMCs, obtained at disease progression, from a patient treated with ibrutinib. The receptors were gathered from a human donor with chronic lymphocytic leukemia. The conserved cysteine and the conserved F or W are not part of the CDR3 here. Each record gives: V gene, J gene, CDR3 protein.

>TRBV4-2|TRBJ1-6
ASSQVNRAVADSPLH
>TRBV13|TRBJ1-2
ASSLDVWDSNNYGYT
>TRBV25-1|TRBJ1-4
ASSDIGTGRVEKEKLF
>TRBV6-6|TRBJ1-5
ASSYFGQSNQPQH
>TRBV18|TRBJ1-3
ASSPGAGNTIY
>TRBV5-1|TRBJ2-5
ASSLVSGVLETQY
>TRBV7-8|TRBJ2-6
ASSLKDLLLAGANVLT
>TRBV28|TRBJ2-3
ASSLTSGDTDTQY
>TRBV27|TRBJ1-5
ASSPTGVMGNQPQH
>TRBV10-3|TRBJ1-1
AISDVRGQGYTEAF
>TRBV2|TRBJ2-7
ASSALLRGGEQY
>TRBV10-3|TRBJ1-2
AISAQGADGYT
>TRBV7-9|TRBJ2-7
ASSSLTSAYSYEQY
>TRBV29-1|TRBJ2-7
SVAGQGYEQY
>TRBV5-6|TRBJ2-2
ASSGELAGAGELF
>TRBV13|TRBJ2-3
ASTPDRGDTDTQY
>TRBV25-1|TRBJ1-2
ASSEIGGSGYT
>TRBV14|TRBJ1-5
ASSQEGNQPQH
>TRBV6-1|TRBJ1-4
ASSVTADNEKLF
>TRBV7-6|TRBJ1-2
ASSWAGGDYGYT
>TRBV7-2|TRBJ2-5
ASSLEWVETQY
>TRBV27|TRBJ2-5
ASSFDRGETQY
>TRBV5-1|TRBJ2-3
ASSPRDYTQY
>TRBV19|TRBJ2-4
ASRELAKNIQY
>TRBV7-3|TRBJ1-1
ASSLTERGEAF
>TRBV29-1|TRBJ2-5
SVEDLRAWETQY
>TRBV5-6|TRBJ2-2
ASSLGDRDTGELF
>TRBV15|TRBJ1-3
ATSRAAGNTIY
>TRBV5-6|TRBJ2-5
ASSPVAGFETQY
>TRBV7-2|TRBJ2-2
ASATNTGELF
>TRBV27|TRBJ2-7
ASSLSAHRYSLGEQY
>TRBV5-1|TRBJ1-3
ASSWGQSSGNTIY
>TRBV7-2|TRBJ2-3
ASSQLAGPRPDTQY
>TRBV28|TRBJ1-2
ASSFKGPNYGYT
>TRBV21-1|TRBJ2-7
ASSKGDRLGEQY
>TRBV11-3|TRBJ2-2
ASSLVRGTGELF
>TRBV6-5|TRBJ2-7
ATRPSGARSEQY
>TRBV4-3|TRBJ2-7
ASSQALLAGGPHEQY
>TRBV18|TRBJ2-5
ASSPGVGTVQETQY
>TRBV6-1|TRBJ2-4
ASLWTGYSIQY
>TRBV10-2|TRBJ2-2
ASRRTGGSNTGELF
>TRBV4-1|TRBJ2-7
ASSQLLAREQY
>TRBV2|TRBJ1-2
ASRTDANYGYT
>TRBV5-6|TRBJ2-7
ASSLPGVVYEQY
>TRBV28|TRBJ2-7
ASSILARPYEQY
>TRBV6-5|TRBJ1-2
ASSYSNFGNGYT
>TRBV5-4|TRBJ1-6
ASSLQQGTGSPLH
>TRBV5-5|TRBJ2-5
ASSPWTSGETQY
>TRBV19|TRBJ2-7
ASSIATLGTSGTYEQY
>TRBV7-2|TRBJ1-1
ASSLFGGNTEAF
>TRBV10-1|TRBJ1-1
AIRGTEAF
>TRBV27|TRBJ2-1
ASSLTLGNEQF
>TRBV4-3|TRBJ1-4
ASSQDLWQVLGEKLF
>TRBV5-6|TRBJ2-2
ASSLTSTNTGELF
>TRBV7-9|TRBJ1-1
ASSLGQNTEAF
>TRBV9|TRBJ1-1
ASSVGTRGVTEAF
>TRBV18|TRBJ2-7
ASSPARAGVKNEQY
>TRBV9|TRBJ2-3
ASSVDLVGLDQY